This T cell receptor beta chain was captured by sequencing in a study of CD8 T cells in ankylosing spondylitis. Points from the study as a whole: Previous work reported some of these motif variants in the synovial fluid and blood of reactive arthritis. Made up of about eight highly homologous variants, a TCR beta motif appeared characteristic of ankylosing spondylitis blood. Disease-associated clones were reportedly significantly overrepresented in matched ankylosing spondylitis synovial fluid.

There are a few counts of this clonotype. The antigen remains unidentified. TCRdb reprocessed the 5' RACE reads via MiXCR and lists one record per CDR3 protein. The profile shows roughly 130,000 distinct CDR3 sequences, approximately 15% of them singletons. This receptor was identified in a female donor with ankylosing spondylitis or in good health (not recorded which). Sequenced input: blood, either unsorted or a sorted T cell fraction (not recorded which).

The CDR3 coding sequence is TGTGCCACCAGTGGGGACAGACCCTACGAGCAGTACTTC. Its protein product is CATSGDRPYEQYF. The chain carries TRBV24-1 and TRBJ2-7, with TRBD1 matching 7 bases. J was trimmed by 2 bases and V by 5 bases; bases with no gene match: 2. Germline CDR1 reads KGHDR; CDR2 reads SFDVKD. The CDR3 has 13 residues.